Listed below are T cell receptor beta chains from one sample, sequenced in a study of shared clonotypes between healthy human individuals. Clones were read by immunoSEQ multiplex PCR, and TCRdb kept only the in-frame ones, dropping some. The sample shows 1.4 million or so clones, 98% of them seen only once. Sequenced sample: naive CD4+ T cells sorted from blood. The receptors originated from a man aged 25-45 years in good health. Both conserved end residues are trimmed from each CDR3.

j_gene,v_gene,CDR3aa
TRBJ2-5,TRBV7-2,ASSLQAGEGETQY
TRBJ2-7,TRBV28,ASSLPTRDSRGGEQY
TRBJ2-1,TRBV20-1,SASSGSEQF
TRBJ2-1,TRBV29-1,SVEAQGIHEQF
TRBJ2-5,TRBV27,ASSVFGGQGFQETQY
TRBJ2-1,TRBV5-1,ASGAEGIHNEQF
TRBJ2-7,TRBV18,ASSQPGLSRESYEQY
TRBJ2-3,TRBV5-1,ASSFSGDTQY
TRBJ2-7,TRBV19,ASSPGEPYEQY
TRBJ2-7,TRBV25-1,ASSDGTRAGPYEQY
TRBJ2-1,TRBV27,ASSLSGRVEQF
TRBJ2-1,TRBV5-1,ASSDTGGPYNEQF
TRBJ2-1,TRBV7-3,ASSLEPGSHNEQF
TRBJ1-4,TRBV5-6,ASSLRFGRRATNEKLF
TRBJ2-7,TRBV19,ASSPQTRTSLSEQY
TRBJ2-2,TRBV27,ASSRLSGNTGELF
TRBJ1-1,TRBV18,ASSSFRVNTEAF
TRBJ1-1,TRBV18,ASSPPGQGAGAF
TRBJ2-5,TRBV5-1,ASMMGPGETQY
TRBJ2-3,TRBV9,ASSVHPSSGRPDTQY
TRBJ1-4,TRBV7-6,ASSLVTGKLF
TRBJ1-2,TRBV21-1,ASMGGQGYGYT
TRBJ2-2,TRBV11-3,ASSLAGGGSGELF
TRBJ2-1,TRBV5-6,ASSLIEGVSYNEQF